The T cell receptor beta chain described here comes from a study of T cells in Graves' hyperthyroidism and ophthalmopathy. This clonotype was found many times. Its antigen is currently unknown. V lost 4 bases, J lost 1 base, and 18 bases lay in between. Looked up from germline, CDR1 is SGHKS and CDR2 is YYEKEE (reference sequence). The CDR3 runs 17 residues. Study-wide findings and caveats: Within blood appeared most thyroid clonotypes that had expanded above 0.001.

PBMCs were sourced from roughly 9.3 ml fresh peripheral blood. Using RNA transcripts as the source, TCR beta CDR3 regions were amplified. TCR CDR3 underwent first-round RT-PCR with the HTBI primer set. TCRdb processed the multiplex PCR reads anew with MiXCR; each CDR3 protein has one entry. In the table there are a few hundred thousand distinct CDR3 sequences, 11% to 15% of which are singletons. Sample: blood. The J gene is TRBJ1-5, the V gene TRBV5-5; D not certain. The sequence derives from a woman aged 25-40 years with Graves' hyperthyroidism that later progressed to Graves' ophthalmopathy. CDR3 loop: CASSAPGSLGSNQPQHF. For the CDR3, the DNA is TGTGCCAGCAGCGCGCCCGGGTCCCTGGGGAGCAATCAGCCCCAGCATTTT.